This record looks at one TCR beta chain sequence and its context. The CDR3 extends over 15 amino acids. CDR1 and CDR2 from the germline V gene are SGDLS and YYNGEE. V lost 0 bases to trimming and J lost 4 bases, with 14 bases between them. Only in-frame clones appear in the TCRdb table, and some are missing; sequencing was by immunoSEQ multiplex PCR. The table lists 95,000 to 100,000 clones, around 89% of them singletons, with less than 8.5% in the top ten. This sample stems from a study of control samples from healthy donors and cancer patients. This rearrangement joins TRBV9 to TRBJ2-7; tentative D call: TRBD1 (6 bases). The sample was blood. The sequence was collected from a man aged 25 to 45 in good health. CDR3 sequence (DNA): TGTGCCAGCAGCGTAGATGAGGGGGATTTTTACGAGCAGTACTTC. It translates to CASSVDEGDFYEQYF. Supplemented by reference TRBV9 and TRBJ2-7, the full variable domain reads DSGVTQTPKHLITATGQRVTLRCSPRSGDLSVYWYQQSLDQGLQFLIQYYNGEERAKGNILERFSAQQFPDLHSELNLSSLELGDSALYFCASSVDEGDFYEQYFGPGTRLTVT.